A selection of T cell receptor beta chains follows, all from one sample in a study of vaccination and CD4 T cells after COVID-19. No antigen has been identified for these receptors. In TCRdb, the PCR reads were re-called with MiXCR into one record per CDR3 protein. The sample has 20,000 to 30,000 distinct CDR3 sequences, more than 35% seen once. The sequenced sample was CD4+ T cells from blood, cultured in vitro, obtained about 7 months after SARS-CoV-2 vaccination. These receptors were taken from a human donor who had recovered from COVID-19. CDR3s include the opening cysteine and the closing phenylalanine or tryptophan. Fields, in order: clone size, V gene, J gene, CDR3 protein. Rows give clone size only sometimes, using once, few, many, or a class for an expanded clone.

>once|TRBV6-1|TRBJ2-7
CASRFGQGAPEQYF
>.|TRBV24-1|TRBJ2-1
CATPLASYNEQFF
>few|TRBV20-1|TRBJ2-7
CSAGLAGGIGDTYEQYF
>.|TRBV7-2|TRBJ2-2
CASSLEGITGELFF
>.|TRBV7-2|TRBJ1-2
CASRTTVGHYGYTF
>.|TRBV10-3|TRBJ2-7
CAITDSEAAYEQYF
>few|TRBV7-9|TRBJ1-2
CASSLDGPNYGYTF
>few|TRBV7-9|TRBJ2-5
CASSIVLSALQETQYF
>.|TRBV28|TRBJ2-3
CASTMGQGSVDTQYF
>.|TRBV28|TRBJ2-7
CASSFNVIGRDGSYEQYF
>few|TRBV28|TRBJ2-5
CASTGTGGGETQYF
>.|TRBV2|TRBJ1-5
CASTLGQGTQPQHF
>medium-sized|TRBV20-1|TRBJ2-5
CSAPTLGETQYF
>.|TRBV6-5|TRBJ2-7
CASSYSGTVPSYEQYF
>few|TRBV7-2|TRBJ1-6
CASSLAGLGNSPLHF
>.|TRBV28|TRBJ2-7
CASRTGQGYEQYF
>.|TRBV10-3|TRBJ2-1
CAISQTTRGNEQFF
>.|TRBV20-1|TRBJ2-7
CSLPGDERSDEQYF
>.|TRBV4-1|TRBJ1-5
CASSQGRAKSGNQPQHF
>.|TRBV20-1|TRBJ2-5
CSAVDRPIETQYF
>.|TRBV19|TRBJ2-7
CASSHRSTYEQYF
>medium-sized|TRBV7-8|TRBJ2-5
CASSPGQIEETQYF
>few|TRBV10-1|TRBJ2-7
CASSDRAYEQYF
>.|TRBV20-1|TRBJ1-3
CSARDPSQGRHTIYF
>few|TRBV20-1|TRBJ2-1
CSALGRASGSYNEQFF
>.|TRBV20-1|TRBJ2-7
CSASQATEQYF
>.|TRBV7-8|TRBJ1-5
CASSPQGTGQPQHF
>.|TRBV7-9|TRBJ2-1
CASSLFPDNEQFF
>few|TRBV27|TRBJ1-5
CASTLGGADQPQHF
>.|TRBV30|TRBJ1-1
CAWSPYGAEAFF
>once|TRBV27|TRBJ2-5
CASRRYGTGGAGLETQYF
>.|TRBV19|TRBJ2-1
CASSPRTGRNEQFF
>.|TRBV7-6|TRBJ2-1
CASSSPWTDNYNEQFF
>once|TRBV5-4|TRBJ2-5
CASSFETGGSETQYF
>.|TRBV7-8|TRBJ1-5
CASSLVGGGNQPQHF
>few|TRBV7-9|TRBJ1-2
CASSPSRQGGYGYTF
>.|TRBV10-3|TRBJ2-7
CAISEDPRDGYEQYF
>.|TRBV7-2|TRBJ2-5
CASSLNRGRETQYF
>few|TRBV24-1|TRBJ2-5
CATSDSRALRETQYF
>.|TRBV20-1|TRBJ2-1
CSARDREAGAYNEQFF
>few|TRBV20-1|TRBJ1-5
CSASNRGGNQPQHF
>.|TRBV7-3|TRBJ2-5
CASSLMPSGETQYF
>.|TRBV28|TRBJ2-5
CASSLRGAETQYF
>.|TRBV6-1|TRBJ2-3
CASSSRGGRARWADTQYF
>once|TRBV5-1|TRBJ2-5
CASSYGTGSSQTQYF
>few|TRBV7-9|TRBJ2-7
CASSWGRVERYF
>few|TRBV20-1|TRBJ2-2
CSAPGQANTGELFF
>.|TRBV4-1|.
CASSLSERETQYF
>.|TRBV6-1|TRBJ2-7
CASRHPGQGRDEQYF
>.|TRBV7-3|TRBJ2-5
CASSLTDGRQETQYF
>.|TRBV10-1|TRBJ2-1
CASSEFGTSVIEQFF
>few|TRBV20-1|TRBJ1-6
CSARAPNLMTGQNSPLHF
>.|TRBV18|TRBJ2-7
CASSPPGVDEQYF
>.|TRBV6-5|TRBJ2-7
CASSYSRDRAHEQYF
>.|TRBV7-7|TRBJ2-1
CASSLSLDTYNEQFF